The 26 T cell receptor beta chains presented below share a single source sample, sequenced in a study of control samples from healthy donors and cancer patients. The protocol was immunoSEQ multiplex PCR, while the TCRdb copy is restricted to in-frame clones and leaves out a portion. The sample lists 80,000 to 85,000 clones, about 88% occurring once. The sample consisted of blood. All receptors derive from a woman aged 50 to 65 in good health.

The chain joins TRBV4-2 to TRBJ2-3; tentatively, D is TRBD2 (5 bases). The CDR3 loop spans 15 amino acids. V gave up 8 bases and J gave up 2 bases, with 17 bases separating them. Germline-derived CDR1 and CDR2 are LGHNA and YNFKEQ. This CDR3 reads CASCPEGIDTDTQYF. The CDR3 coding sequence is TGTGCCAGCTGCCCCGAGGGTATAGACACAGATACGCAGTATTTT.

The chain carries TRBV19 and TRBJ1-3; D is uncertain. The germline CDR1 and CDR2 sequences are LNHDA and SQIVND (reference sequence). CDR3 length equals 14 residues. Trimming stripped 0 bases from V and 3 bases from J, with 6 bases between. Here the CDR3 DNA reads TGTGCCAGTAGTATAGAGGGTCTTGGAAACACCATATATTTT. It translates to CASSIEGLGNTIYF.

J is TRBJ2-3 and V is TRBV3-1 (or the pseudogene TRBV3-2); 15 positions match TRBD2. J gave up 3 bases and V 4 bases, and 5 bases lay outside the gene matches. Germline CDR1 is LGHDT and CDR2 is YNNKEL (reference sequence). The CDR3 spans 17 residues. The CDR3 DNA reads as TGTGCCAGCAGCCGAGATGGACTAGCGGGGGGGACAGATACGCAGTATTTT. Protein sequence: CASSRDGLAGGTDTQYF.

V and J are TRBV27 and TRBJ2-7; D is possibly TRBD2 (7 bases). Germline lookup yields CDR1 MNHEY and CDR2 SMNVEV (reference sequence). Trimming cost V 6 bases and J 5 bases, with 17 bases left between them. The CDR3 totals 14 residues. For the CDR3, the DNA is TGTGCCAGCAGCCCCTATGGGGGGGCCGACGAGCAGTACTTC. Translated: CASSPYGGADEQYF.

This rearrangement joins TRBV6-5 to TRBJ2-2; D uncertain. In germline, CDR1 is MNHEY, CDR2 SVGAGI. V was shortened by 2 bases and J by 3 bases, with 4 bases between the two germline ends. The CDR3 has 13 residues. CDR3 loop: CASSYRHTGELFF. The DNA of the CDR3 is TGTGCCAGCAGTTACCGCCACACCGGGGAGCTGTTTTTT.

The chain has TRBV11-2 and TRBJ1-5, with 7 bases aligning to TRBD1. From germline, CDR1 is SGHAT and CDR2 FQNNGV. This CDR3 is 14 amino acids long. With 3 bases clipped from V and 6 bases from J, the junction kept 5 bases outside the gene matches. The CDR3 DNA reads TGTGCCAGCAGCTTCGACCAGGGGGGTCAGCCCCAGCATTTT. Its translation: CASSFDQGGQPQHF.

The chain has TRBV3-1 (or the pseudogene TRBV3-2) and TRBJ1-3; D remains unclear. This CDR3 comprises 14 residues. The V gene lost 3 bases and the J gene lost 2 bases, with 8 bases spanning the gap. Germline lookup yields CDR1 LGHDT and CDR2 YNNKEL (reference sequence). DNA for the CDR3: TGTGCCAGCAGCCACCGGGAACCTGGAAACACCATATATTTT. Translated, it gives CASSHREPGNTIYF.

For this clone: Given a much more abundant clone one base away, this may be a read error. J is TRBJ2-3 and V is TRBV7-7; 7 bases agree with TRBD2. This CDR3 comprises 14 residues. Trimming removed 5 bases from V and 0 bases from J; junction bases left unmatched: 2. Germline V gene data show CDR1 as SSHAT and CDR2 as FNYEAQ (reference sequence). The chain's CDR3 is CASSRAGSTDTQYF. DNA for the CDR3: TGTGCCAGCAGCCGAGCGGGGAGCACAGATACGCAGTATTTT.

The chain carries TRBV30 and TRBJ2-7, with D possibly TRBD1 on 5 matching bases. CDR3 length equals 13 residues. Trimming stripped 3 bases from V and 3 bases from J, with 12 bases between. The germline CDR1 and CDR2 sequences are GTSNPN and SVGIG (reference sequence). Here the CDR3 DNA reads TGTGCCTGGAGCCCTGACAGAGGCTACGAGCAGTACTTC. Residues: CAWSPDRGYEQYF. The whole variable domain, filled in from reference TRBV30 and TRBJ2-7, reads SQTIHQWPATLVQPVGSPLSLECTVEGTSNPNLYWYRQAAGRGLQLLFYSVGIGQISSEVPQNLSASRPQDRQFILSSKKLLLSDSGFYLCAWSPDRGYEQYFGPGTRLTVT.

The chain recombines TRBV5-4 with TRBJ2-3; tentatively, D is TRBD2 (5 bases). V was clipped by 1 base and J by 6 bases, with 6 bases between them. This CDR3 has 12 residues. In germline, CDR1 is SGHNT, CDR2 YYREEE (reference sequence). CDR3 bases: TGTGCCAGCAGCTTGCCGGGGGATACGCAGTATTTT. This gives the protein CASSLPGDTQYF.

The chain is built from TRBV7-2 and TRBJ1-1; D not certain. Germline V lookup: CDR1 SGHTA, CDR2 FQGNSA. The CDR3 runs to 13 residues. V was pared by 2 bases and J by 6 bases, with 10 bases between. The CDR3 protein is CASSLIIRAEAFF. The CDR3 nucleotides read TGTGCCAGCAGCTTAATTATCCGCGCTGAAGCTTTCTTT.

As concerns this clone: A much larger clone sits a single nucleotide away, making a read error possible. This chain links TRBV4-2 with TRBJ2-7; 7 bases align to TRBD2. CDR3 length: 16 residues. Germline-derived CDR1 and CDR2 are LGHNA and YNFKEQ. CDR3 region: CANSQDPAGSSYEQYF. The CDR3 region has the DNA TGTGCCAACAGCCAAGATCCAGCGGGGAGCTCCTACGAGCAGTACTTC.

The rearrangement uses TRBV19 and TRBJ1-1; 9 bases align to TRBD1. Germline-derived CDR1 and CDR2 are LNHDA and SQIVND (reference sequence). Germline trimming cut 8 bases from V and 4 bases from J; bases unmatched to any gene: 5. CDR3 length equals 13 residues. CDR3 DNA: TGTGCCAGTGCGGACAGGGGTGGCACTGAAGCTTTCTTT. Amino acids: CASADRGGTEAFF.

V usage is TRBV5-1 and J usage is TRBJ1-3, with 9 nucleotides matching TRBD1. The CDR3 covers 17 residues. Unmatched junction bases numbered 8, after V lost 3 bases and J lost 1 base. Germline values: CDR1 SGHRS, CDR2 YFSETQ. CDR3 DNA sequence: TGCGCCAGCAGCTGGGGACCGGGACAGGGATCTGGAAACACCATATATTTT. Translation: CASSWGPGQGSGNTIYF.

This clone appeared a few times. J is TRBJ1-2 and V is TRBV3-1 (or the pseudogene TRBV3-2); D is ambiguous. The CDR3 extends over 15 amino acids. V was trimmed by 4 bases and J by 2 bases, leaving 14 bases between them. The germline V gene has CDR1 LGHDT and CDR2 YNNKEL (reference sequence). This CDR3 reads CASSPYTEINYGYTF. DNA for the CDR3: TGTGCCAGCAGCCCGTATACAGAGATCAACTATGGCTACACCTTC.

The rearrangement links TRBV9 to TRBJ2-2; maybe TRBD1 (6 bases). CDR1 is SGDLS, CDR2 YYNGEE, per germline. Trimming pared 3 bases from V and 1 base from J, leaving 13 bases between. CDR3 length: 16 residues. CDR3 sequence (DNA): TGTGCCAGCAGCGAAACAGGGCTGAGGAACACCGGGGAGCTGTTTTTT. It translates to CASSETGLRNTGELFF. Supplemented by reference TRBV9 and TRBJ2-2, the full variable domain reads DSGVTQTPKHLITATGQRVTLRCSPRSGDLSVYWYQQSLDQGLQFLIQYYNGEERAKGNILERFSAQQFPDLHSELNLSSLELGDSALYFCASSETGLRNTGELFFGEGSRLTVL.

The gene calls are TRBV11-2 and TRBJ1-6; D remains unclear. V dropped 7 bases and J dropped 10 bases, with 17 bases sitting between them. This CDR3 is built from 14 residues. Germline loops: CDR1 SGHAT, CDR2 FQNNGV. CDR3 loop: CASTVLPNQSPLHF. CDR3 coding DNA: TGTGCCAGCACCGTCCTACCCAATCAATCACCCCTCCACTTT.

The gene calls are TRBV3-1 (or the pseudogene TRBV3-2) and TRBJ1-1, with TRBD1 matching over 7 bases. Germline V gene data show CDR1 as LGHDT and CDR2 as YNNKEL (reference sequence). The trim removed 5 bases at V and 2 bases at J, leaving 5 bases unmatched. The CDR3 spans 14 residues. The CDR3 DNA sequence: TGTGCCAGCAGCAAGGACAGGTATAACACTGAAGCTTTCTTT. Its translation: CASSKDRYNTEAFF.

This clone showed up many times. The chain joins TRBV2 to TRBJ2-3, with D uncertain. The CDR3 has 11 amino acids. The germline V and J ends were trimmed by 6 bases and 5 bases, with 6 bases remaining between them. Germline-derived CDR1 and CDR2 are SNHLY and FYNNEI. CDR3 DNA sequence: TGTGCCAGCAGCTCAGAAGATACGCAGTATTTT. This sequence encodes CASSSEDTQYF.

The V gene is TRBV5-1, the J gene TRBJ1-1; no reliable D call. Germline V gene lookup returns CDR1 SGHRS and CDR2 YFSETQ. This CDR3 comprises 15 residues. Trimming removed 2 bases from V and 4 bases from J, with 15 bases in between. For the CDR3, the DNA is TGCGCCAGCAGCTTTTATTCCCCCCGGCCCACTGAAGCTTTCTTT. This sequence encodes CASSFYSPRPTEAFF.

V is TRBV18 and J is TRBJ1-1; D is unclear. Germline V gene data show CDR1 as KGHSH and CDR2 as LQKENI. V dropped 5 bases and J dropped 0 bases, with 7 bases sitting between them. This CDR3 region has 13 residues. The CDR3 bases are TGTGCCAGCTCAACCAGCATGAACACTGAAGCTTTCTTT. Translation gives CASSTSMNTEAFF.

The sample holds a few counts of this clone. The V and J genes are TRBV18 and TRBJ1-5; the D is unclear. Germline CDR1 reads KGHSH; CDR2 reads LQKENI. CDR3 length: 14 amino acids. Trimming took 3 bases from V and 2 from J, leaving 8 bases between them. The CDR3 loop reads CASSPDYGNQPQHF. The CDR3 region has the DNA TGTGCCAGCTCACCGGATTATGGCAATCAGCCCCAGCATTTT.

CDR3 in amino acids: CASSRQGNTEAFF. The CDR3 DNA reads TGTGCCAGCTCACGACAGGGGAACACTGAAGCTTTCTTT. The rearrangement links TRBV18 to TRBJ1-1, with 7 bases lining up with TRBD1. Germline V lookup: CDR1 KGHSH, CDR2 LQKENI. This CDR3 is built from 13 residues. V shed 4 bases, J shed 1 base, and the junction held 0 bases outside the gene matches.

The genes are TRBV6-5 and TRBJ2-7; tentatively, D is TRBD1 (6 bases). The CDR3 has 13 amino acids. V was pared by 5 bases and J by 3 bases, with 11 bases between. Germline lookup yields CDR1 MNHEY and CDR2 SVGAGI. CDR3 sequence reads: CASSPGQYYEQYF. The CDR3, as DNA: TGTGCCAGCAGTCCGGGACAATACTACGAGCAGTACTTC.

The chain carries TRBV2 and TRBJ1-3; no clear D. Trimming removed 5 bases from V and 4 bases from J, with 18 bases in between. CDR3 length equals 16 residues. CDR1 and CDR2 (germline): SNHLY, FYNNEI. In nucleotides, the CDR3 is TGTGCCAGCAGTCCGATGGACGCGACCTCGGGAAACACCATATATTTT. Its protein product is CASSPMDATSGNTIYF.

The CDR3 region is CASKNFYEQYF. The CDR3 DNA reads TGTGCCAGCAAGAACTTCTACGAGCAGTACTTC. The chain joins TRBV6-5 to TRBJ2-7, with unresolved D. The CDR3 spans 11 residues. The germline CDR1 and CDR2 sequences are MNHEY and SVGAGI. Trimming cost V 7 bases and J 3 bases, with 7 bases left between them.